This entry lists 24 T cell receptor beta chains sequenced from one sample in a study of T-cell memory formation after mild COVID-19. TCRdb reprocessed the 5' RACE reads via MiXCR and lists one record per CDR3 protein. The profile covers 350,000 to 450,000 distinct CDR3 sequences, with 13% to 15% appearing a single time and approximately 20% taken by the ten largest. The sample comprised PBMCs or a T cell subset sorted from them (not recorded which). These receptors were obtained from a man between 18 and 29 years old who had mild COVID-19 (a few samples of this study predate the infection). Cell type and time point are not known.

This clonotype occurred many times. The rearrangement uses TRBV4-2 and TRBJ2-7; maybe TRBD1 (5 bases). This CDR3 region has 15 residues. Trimming pared 2 bases from V and 2 bases from J, leaving 13 bases between. Germline lookup yields CDR1 LGHNA and CDR2 YNFKEQ. The CDR3 bases are TGTGCCAGCAGCCAACCCCGGACGACAGCCTACGAGCAGTACGTC. Translating gives CASSQPRTTAYEQYV.

CDR3 sequence reads: CASSSTVGNTEAFF. In nucleotides, the CDR3 is TGTGCCAGCAGCTCGACGGTGGGGAACACTGAAGCTTTCTTT. This rearrangement joins TRBV7-9 to TRBJ1-1; D call uncertain. CDR1 SEHNR and CDR2 FQNEAQ come from the germline V gene (reference sequence). The ends were cut back, 4 bases at V and 1 base at J, with 10 bases in the middle. The CDR3 has 14 residues.

The V gene is TRBV2, the J gene TRBJ2-5; D perhaps matches TRBD1 (5 bases). Trimming left V 4 bases short and J 2 bases short, with 20 bases between. Germline CDR1 reads SNHLY; CDR2 reads FYNNEI. The CDR3 extends over 17 amino acids. CDR3 in DNA: TGTGCCAGCAGTGCTGGGGCCTCATCCACCCCTCAAGAGACCCAGTACTTC. This encodes CASSAGASSTPQETQYF. Based on the CDR3 plus reference TRBV2 and TRBJ2-5, the full variable domain is EPEVTQTPSHQVTQMGQEVILRCVPISNHLYFYWYRQILGQKVEFLVSFYNNEISEKSEIFDDQFSVERPDGSNFTLKIRSTKLEDSAMYFCASSAGASSTPQETQYFGPGTRLLVL.

There are many counts of this clonotype. V usage is TRBV5-1 and J usage is TRBJ2-7, with D possibly being TRBD1 or TRBD2 (5 bases each). Trimming stripped 4 bases from V and 0 bases from J, with 8 bases between. The germline gives CDR1 SGHRS, CDR2 YFSETQ. This CDR3 region has 13 residues. This CDR3 reads CASSMGTSYEQYF. The CDR3 DNA reads TGCGCCAGCAGCATGGGGACCTCCTACGAGCAGTACTTC.

This clonotype was seen a handful of times. The gene calls are TRBV28 and TRBJ2-7; 8 bases line up with TRBD2. Germline CDR1 reads MDHEN; CDR2 reads SYDVKM. With 5 bases clipped from V and 4 bases from J, the junction kept 4 bases outside the gene matches. The CDR3 length is 13 residues. CDR3 region: CASSDSGVYEQYV. The CDR3 nucleotides read TGTGCCAGCAGTGATAGCGGGGTTTACGAGCAGTACGTC.

The sample holds many counts of this clonotype. This chain uses TRBV7-3 with TRBJ2-5; 9 bases are shared with TRBD2. J was trimmed by 1 base and V by 1 base; bases with no gene match: 4. From germline, CDR1 is SGHTA and CDR2 FQGTGA. CDR3 length equals 16 residues. The CDR3 is CASSLNSGGPQETQYF. Here the CDR3 DNA reads TGTGCCAGCAGCTTAAATAGCGGGGGCCCCCAAGAGACCCAGTACTTC.

In DNA, the CDR3 is TGTGCCACCAGTGAGGTAGGTCGGCCCTACAATGAGCAGTTCTTC. It translates to CATSEVGRPYNEQFF. This chain uses TRBV24-1 with TRBJ2-1, with D unresolved. V lost 4 bases and J lost 2, with 11 bases in between. CDR3 size: 15 residues. Germline lookup yields CDR1 KGHDR and CDR2 SFDVKD.

This clonotype appeared a few times. The V and J genes are TRBV5-5 and TRBJ2-3; D is unclear. CDR1 is SGHKS, CDR2 YYEKEE, per germline (reference sequence). V lost 0 bases to trimming and J lost 4 bases, with 6 bases between them. The CDR3 has 13 amino acids. DNA of the CDR3: TGTGCCAGCAGCTTGGATGGGCCAGATACGCAGTATTTT. It translates to CASSLDGPDTQYF.

The gene calls are TRBV12-3 or TRBV12-4 and TRBJ1-5, with a possible D match to TRBD1 (5 bases). With 1 base removed from V and 8 bases from J, the gap between germline ends came to 15 bases. The CDR3 runs 15 residues. CDR3 nucleotides: TGTGCCAGCAGTTTAGTGGGGGGACTCGTCGAGCCCCAGCATTTT. This encodes CASSLVGGLVEPQHF.

This clonotype appeared a few times. This chain joins TRBV4-1 and TRBJ2-2; 10 bases are a match to TRBD1. This CDR3 is 18 amino acids long. Trimming took 2 bases from V and 4 from J; bases not matched to a gene: 10. From germline, CDR1 is MGHRA and CDR2 YSYEKL. The CDR3 loop reads CASSQIARTGGVTGELFF. CDR3 nucleotide sequence: TGCGCCAGCAGCCAAATTGCGCGGACAGGGGGGGTCACCGGGGAGCTGTTTTTT.

There are many counts of this clonotype. The gene calls are TRBV7-2 and TRBJ2-2; 7 bases fit TRBD2. The ends lost 5 bases at V and 7 bases at J; junction bases unmatched: 16. The CDR3 is made up of 17 amino acids. The germline V gene has CDR1 SGHTA and CDR2 FQGNSA. CDR3 DNA sequence: TGTGCCAGCAGCCCTCGGGACTACCCCCGTGGAGACGGGGAGCTGTTTTTT. The encoded protein is CASSPRDYPRGDGELFF.

This chain links TRBV28 with TRBJ1-4; TRBD1 might be the D (5 bases). In germline, CDR1 is MDHEN, CDR2 SYDVKM. Deletions cut 3 bases from V and 8 bases from J, with 13 bases between. This CDR3 comprises 14 residues. CDR3 protein: CASSFNQGGEKLFF. In nucleotides, the CDR3 is TGTGCCAGCAGTTTCAACCAGGGTGGCGAAAAACTGTTTTTT.

The V gene is TRBV6-6, the J gene TRBJ2-3; a possible D gene is TRBD1 (5 bases). The V gene lost 6 bases and the J gene lost 6 bases, with 13 bases spanning the gap. This CDR3 contains 13 residues. The germline V gene has CDR1 MNHNY and CDR2 SVGAGI (reference sequence). The CDR3 nucleotides read TGTGCCAGCAGCTACAGGTGGAGCGATACGCAGTATTTT. Its protein product is CASSYRWSDTQYF.

This clonotype was found many times. The gene calls are TRBV4-1 and TRBJ1-6, with TRBD1 matching over 11 bases. From germline, CDR1 is MGHRA and CDR2 YSYEKL. The CDR3 is 17 residues long. V gave up 1 base and J gave up 9 bases; unmatched junction bases: 8. The CDR3 protein is CASSQVASGQGVSPLHF. DNA of the CDR3: TGCGCCAGCAGCCAAGTTGCATCGGGACAGGGGGTTTCACCCCTCCACTTT.

The chain links TRBV12-3 or TRBV12-4 to TRBJ1-2; TRBD1 matches 7 bases. This CDR3 comprises 16 residues. After removal of 4 bases from V and 6 bases from J, the junction contained 14 bases not matched to a gene. CDR3 nucleotide sequence: TGTGCCAGCAGTTGGGGGGGACAGCTCCAAGCCCATGGCTACACCTTC. It translates to CASSWGGQLQAHGYTF.

This clonotype was picked up many times. The CDR3 sequence: CASTRQGAAMNTEAFF. CDR3 DNA sequence: TGCGCCAGCACACGACAGGGGGCCGCCATGAACACTGAAGCTTTCTTT. The chain uses TRBV5-1 and TRBJ1-1; 10 bases agree with TRBD1. The CDR3 runs to 16 residues. Germline V lookup: CDR1 SGHRS, CDR2 YFSETQ. The J segment lost 0 bases and the V segment lost 6 bases, leaving 8 bases of the junction unmatched.

This clonotype was detected only a few times. V is TRBV7-3 and J is TRBJ2-1, with TRBD1 identical over 10 bases. V lost 0 bases to trimming and J lost 3 bases; unmatched junction nucleotides: 8. Germline V lookup: CDR1 SGHTA, CDR2 FQGTGA. This CDR3 has 18 amino acids. For the CDR3, the DNA is TGTGCCAGCAGCTTAACGGAGACCGGGACAGGGGTCTACAATGAGCAGTTCTTC. Translation gives CASSLTETGTGVYNEQFF.

V gene TRBV7-8 combines with J gene TRBJ2-1; D may correspond to TRBD1 or TRBD2 (6 bases each). Germline assignment: CDR1 SGHVS and CDR2 FQNEAQ. The CDR3 has 19 amino acids. V was cut by 8 bases and J by 7 bases, with 33 bases left in between. The CDR3 loop reads CASVLGVGGPVISRNEQFF. CDR3 nucleotide sequence: TGTGCCAGCGTTCTCGGGGTGGGGGGCCCCGTTATTTCAAGAAATGAGCAGTTCTTC.

The chain recombines TRBV11-2 with TRBJ1-1; 9 bases line up with TRBD1. Germline CDR1 SGHAT, CDR2 FQNNGV. CDR3 size: 15 residues. J was trimmed by 2 bases and V by 6 bases; bases with no gene match: 7. The CDR3 bases are TGTGCCAGCAGGAAGCCGGGACAGGGCAACACTGAAGCTTTCTTT. As protein: CASRKPGQGNTEAFF. Together with reference TRBV11-2 and TRBJ1-1, the CDR3 gives the full variable domain: EAGVAQSPRYKIIEKRQSVAFWCNPISGHATLYWYQQILGQGPKLLIQFQNNGVVDDSQLPKDRFSAERLKGVDSTLKIQPAKLEDSAVYLCASRKPGQGNTEAFFGQGTRLTVV.

The chain links TRBV7-6 to TRBJ2-3; 11 bases match TRBD1. The CDR3 length is 14 residues. The V and J ends lost 1 base and 6 bases, in that order; junction bases with no gene match: 0. Germline-derived CDR1 and CDR2 are SGHVS and FNYEAQ. The CDR3 region is CASSLGDRGDTQYF. CDR3 DNA sequence: TGTGCCAGCAGCTTAGGGGACAGGGGGGATACGCAGTATTTT.

This chain joins TRBV28 and TRBJ1-2; the D is unclear. Trimming pared 9 bases from V and 10 bases from J, leaving 21 bases between. The germline V gene encodes CDR1 MDHEN and CDR2 SYDVKM. The CDR3 extends over 13 amino acids. CDR3 residues: CASGLTALPDYTF. CDR3 nucleotide sequence: TGTGCCAGTGGGTTGACGGCTCTGCCCGACTACACCTTC.

In this sample, this clonotype turned up a few times. The chain has TRBV5-1 and TRBJ1-2; TRBD1 agrees at 9 bases. Germline V CDR1 and CDR2: SGHRS, YFSETQ. CDR3 length equals 14 residues. The junction had 6 bases not matched to a gene; V was cut back by 5 bases and J by 4 bases. CDR3 protein: CASSSDRGAYGYTF. CDR3 DNA sequence: TGCGCCAGCAGTTCGGACAGGGGTGCCTATGGCTACACCTTC.

This clonotype was detected a few times. This chain connects TRBV29-1 to TRBJ1-3, with D hard to call. Germline CDR1 is SQVTM and CDR2 is ANQGSEA. V was trimmed by 6 bases and J by 6 bases, leaving 9 bases between them. The CDR3 consists of 11 residues. The CDR3: CSVGNENTIYF. Here the CDR3 DNA reads TGCAGCGTCGGTAACGAAAACACCATATATTTT.

This clonotype was seen ten or more times. The chain is built from TRBV28 and TRBJ2-3; 9 bases match TRBD1. The V gene's germline CDR1 is MDHEN and CDR2 SYDVKM. Trimming took 10 bases from V and 4 from J; bases not matched to a gene: 9. This CDR3 has 14 amino acids. CDR3 DNA sequence: TGTGCCATCAAGCGGGACAGGGTATCAGATACGCAGTATTTT. Translated: CAIKRDRVSDTQYF. The complete variable domain, with remaining parts taken from reference TRBV28 and TRBJ2-3, reads DVKVTQSSRYLVKRTGEKVFLECVQDMDHENMFWYRQDPGLGLRLIYFSYDVKMKEKGDIPEGYSVSREKKERFSLILESASTNQTSMYLCAIKRDRVSDTQYFGPGTRLTVL.